Below are 24 T cell receptor beta chains sequenced from a single sample in a study of blood T cells in healthy people across ages. Together with a sample-barcoded 5' primer, a J-beta primer mix was included in a second PCR lasting about 6 to 11 cycles. MiXCR, run by TCRdb on the 5' RACE reads, gives a single entry per CDR3 protein. The table records roughly 730,000 distinct CDR3 sequences, 56% of them present only once. Sequenced: blood. The receptors shown here come from a man in his forties or fifties in good health.

This chain uses TRBV29-1 with TRBJ2-3; no definite D call. The germline V and J ends were trimmed by 3 bases and 0 bases, with 10 bases remaining between them. There are 14 residues in the CDR3. CDR1 and CDR2 from the germline V gene are SQVTM and ANQGSEA. The CDR3 DNA is TGCAGCGTTGACGGACCCACGAGCACAGATACGCAGTATTTT. This sequence encodes CSVDGPTSTDTQYF.

This chain links TRBV20-1 with TRBJ2-1, with a weak D call TRBD2 (5 bases). The V end lost 3 bases, the J end lost 0 bases, and 12 bases lay between the germline ends. The length of the CDR3 is 15 residues. Germline lookup yields CDR1 DFQATT and CDR2 SNEGSKA (reference sequence). CDR3 loop: CSASGVLFSYNEQFF. For the CDR3, the DNA is TGCAGTGCTAGCGGGGTCCTTTTCTCCTACAATGAGCAGTTCTTC.

The chain employs TRBV28 and TRBJ1-5; no firm D call. V lost 7 bases, J lost 4 bases, and 23 bases lay in between. Germline loops: CDR1 MDHEN, CDR2 SYDVKM. The CDR3 has 17 amino acids. CDR3 nucleotides: TGTGCCAGCAAAAGGTCTACCCCTAGAGTGAGTAATCAGCCCCAGCATTTT. Protein product: CASKRSTPRVSNQPQHF.

This clonotype was seen a few times. This rearrangement joins TRBV29-1 to TRBJ2-3; the D is unclear. In germline, CDR1 is SQVTM, CDR2 ANQGSEA. The CDR3 spans 16 residues. Trimming removed 5 bases from V and 0 bases from J, with 18 bases in between. CDR3 coding DNA: TGCAGCGTTTTCTCAAGGACGGCGGCCAGCACAGATACGCAGTATTTT. Translated, it gives CSVFSRTAASTDTQYF.

This chain links TRBV4-1 with TRBJ1-4; D is unclear. In germline, CDR1 is MGHRA, CDR2 YSYEKL. The CDR3 consists of 17 residues. V was clipped by 1 base and J by 7 bases, with 19 bases between them. CDR3 residues: CASSQGYLGRRFEKLFF. The CDR3 bases are TGCGCCAGCAGCCAAGGTTATTTGGGGAGACGGTTTGAAAAACTGTTTTTT.

J is TRBJ2-1 and V is TRBV20-1; D is uncertain. V was trimmed by 3 bases and J by 9 bases, leaving 12 bases between them. The CDR3 is 12 amino acids. The germline gives CDR1 DFQATT, CDR2 SNEGSKA (reference sequence). The CDR3 sequence is CSASLVGGEQFF. As DNA, the CDR3 is TGCAGTGCTAGTTTGGTGGGCGGTGAGCAGTTCTTC.

V and J are TRBV13 and TRBJ2-5, with D perhaps TRBD2 (6 bases). CDR1 is PRHDT, CDR2 FYEKMQ, per germline (reference sequence). This CDR3 region has 17 residues. With 5 bases removed from V and 1 base from J, the gap between germline ends came to 20 bases. The CDR3 coding sequence is TGTGCCAGCAGCCGCAAAGTCATGGCGGGAAGCCAAGAGACCCAGTACTTC. The encoded protein is CASSRKVMAGSQETQYF.

The chain links TRBV12-3 or TRBV12-4 to TRBJ1-5, with D possibly matching TRBD1 (5 bases). The CDR3 totals 19 residues. The ends were cut back, 3 bases at V and 0 bases at J, with 21 bases in the middle. The CDR3 region is CASSFSRGPWMGSNQPQHF. The CDR3 bases are TGTGCCAGCAGTTTTTCCCGGGGACCCTGGATGGGTAGCAATCAGCCCCAGCATTTT.

The chain recombines TRBV27 with TRBJ2-5; D not certain. CDR1 and CDR2 from the germline V gene are MNHEY and SMNVEV (reference sequence). V lost 4 bases to trimming and J lost 11 bases, with 17 bases between them. There are 13 residues in the CDR3. The DNA of the CDR3 is TGTGCCAGCAGTTCGGGCCCAATAAAGGAGCAGTACTTC. Amino acids: CASSSGPIKEQYF.

Only a few counts were recorded for this clonotype. V gene TRBV7-6 combines with J gene TRBJ1-4; D ambiguous. Germline CDR1 SGHVS, CDR2 FNYEAQ. The CDR3 consists of 15 residues. Trimming cost V 5 bases and J 8 bases, with 18 bases left between them. Written as DNA, the CDR3 is TGTGCCAGCAGCCCGGACGCAATTGCGGGCGAAAAACTGTTTTTT. It encodes CASSPDAIAGEKLFF.

V usage is TRBV10-3 and J usage is TRBJ2-4, with 11 bases fitting TRBD2. Judging by the DNA end, TRBJ2-7 fits better; the J call may be wrong. Germline V gene lookup returns CDR1 ENHRY and CDR2 SYGVKD. The CDR3 extends over 16 amino acids. For the CDR3, the DNA is TGTGCCGCAGACTCCGGGACTAGCGGAATGGGATACGAGCAGTACTTC. Translating gives CAADSGTSGMGYEQYF.

The table lists this clonotype with many counts. The rearrangement uses TRBV11-2 and TRBJ2-7; D is possibly TRBD2 (5 bases). Per germline, CDR1 SGHAT and CDR2 FQNNGV. V lost 5 bases, J lost 2 bases, and 19 bases lay in between. This CDR3 is built from 16 residues. This CDR3 reads CASSPLARTGTYEQYF. CDR3 DNA: TGTGCCAGCAGCCCCCTCGCTCGGACTGGGACCTACGAGCAGTACTTC.

In this sample, this clonotype turned up a few times. The chain recombines TRBV19 with TRBJ2-7; D remains ambiguous. The DNA matches TRBJ2-5 better at its end, which makes the J call doubtful. Germline-derived CDR1 and CDR2 are LNHDA and SQIVND (reference sequence). The CDR3 runs to 12 residues. The CDR3 protein is CASSIDGETQYF. The CDR3 coding sequence is TGTGCCAGTAGTATAGATGGGGAGACCCAGTACTTC.

The chain uses TRBV27 and TRBJ2-3, with D perhaps matching TRBD2 (5 bases). V was shortened by 4 bases and J by 8 bases, with 16 bases between the two germline ends. Germline V CDR1 and CDR2: MNHEY, SMNVEV (reference sequence). The CDR3 is made up of 14 amino acids. CDR3 sequence (DNA): TGTGCCAGCAGTTCGAACCCACTGGGGAGTACGCAGTATTTT. Translated: CASSSNPLGSTQYF.

There are a few counts of this clonotype. This chain joins TRBV28 and TRBJ1-1, with TRBD1 matching 10 bases. The CDR3 contains 16 residues. V dropped 7 bases and J dropped 0; count of bases not matched to a gene: 8. Germline loops: CDR1 MDHEN, CDR2 SYDVKM. CDR3 amino acids: CASKGQGKNLNTEAFF. The DNA of the CDR3 is TGTGCCAGCAAGGGACAGGGGAAAAATTTGAACACTGAAGCTTTCTTT. Using reference TRBV28 and TRBJ1-1 for the parts outside the CDR3, the full variable domain is DVKVTQSSRYLVKRTGEKVFLECVQDMDHENMFWYRQDPGLGLRLIYFSYDVKMKEKGDIPEGYSVSREKKERFSLILESASTNQTSMYLCASKGQGKNLNTEAFFGQGTRLTVV.

The CDR3 here is CASSFIGAYEQYF. The CDR3 region has the DNA TGTGCCAGCAGTTTTATCGGTGCCTACGAGCAGTACTTC. The chain uses TRBV28 and TRBJ2-7; the D is unclear. The CDR3 contains 13 residues. Germline CDR1 reads MDHEN; CDR2 reads SYDVKM. V dropped 3 bases and J dropped 2 bases, with 8 bases sitting between them.

The chain carries TRBV5-1 and TRBJ1-2; 8 bases align to TRBD1. With 0 bases clipped from V and 4 bases from J, the junction kept 5 bases outside the gene matches. CDR3 length: 15 residues. Germline V gives CDR1 SGHRS, CDR2 YFSETQ. CDR3 DNA: TGCGCCAGCAGCTTGGCCTTGACAGGGGCCTATGGCTACACCTTC. It translates to CASSLALTGAYGYTF.

V gene TRBV20-1 combines with J gene TRBJ1-4, with D uncertain. V shed 6 bases and J shed 7 bases, with 15 bases lying between them. Germline V gene data show CDR1 as DFQATT and CDR2 as SNEGSKA (reference sequence). This CDR3 spans 13 amino acids. CDR3 sequence reads: CSAIQDTSEKLFF. DNA for the CDR3: TGCAGTGCGATACAAGACACGTCTGAAAAACTGTTTTTT.

This clonotype appeared a few times. The chain couples TRBV3-1 to TRBJ2-4; D gene uncertain. Germline V lookup: CDR1 LGHDT, CDR2 YNNKEL (reference sequence). The CDR3 is 19 residues long. Trimming removed 0 bases from V and 1 base from J, with 19 bases in between. CDR3 loop: CASSQDQLLAPGAKNIQYF. CDR3 DNA: TGTGCCAGCAGCCAAGATCAGTTATTGGCCCCTGGGGCCAAAAACATTCAGTACTTC.

The chain links TRBV9 to TRBJ2-1, with 8 bases matching TRBD1. Germline values: CDR1 SGDLS, CDR2 YYNGEE. The CDR3 has 16 residues. The trim removed 0 bases at V and 1 base at J, leaving 3 bases unmatched. In DNA form, the CDR3 reads TGTGCCAGCAGCGTAGGAGGGACAGGTTCCTACAATGAGCAGTTCTTC. Amino acid sequence: CASSVGGTGSYNEQFF.

This chain connects TRBV20-1 to TRBJ1-6; D may be TRBD1 (5 bases). The V gene lost 2 bases and the J gene lost 6 bases, with 17 bases spanning the gap. The CDR3 contains 16 residues. Per the germline V gene, CDR1 is DFQATT and CDR2 is SNEGSKA (reference sequence). CDR3 loop: CSARLSDRGLNSPLHF. CDR3 DNA sequence: TGCAGTGCTAGACTCTCCGATCGGGGCCTTAATTCACCCCTCCACTTT.

V is TRBV20-1 and J is TRBJ2-1; tentative D call: TRBD2 (5 bases). The CDR3 runs 15 residues. Deletions cut 6 bases from V and 3 bases from J, with 18 bases between. Germline V gives CDR1 DFQATT, CDR2 SNEGSKA (reference sequence). CDR3 nucleotides: TGCAGTGCAATATCCGGGGATCCCATCTACAATGAGCAGTTCTTC. It yields the protein CSAISGDPIYNEQFF.

This clonotype was observed many times. This chain connects TRBV7-2 to TRBJ2-7; D is possibly TRBD2 (6 bases). Trimming left V 7 bases short and J 3 bases short, with 19 bases between. The CDR3 extends over 15 amino acids. Germline CDR1 reads SGHTA; CDR2 reads FQGNSA. The CDR3 here is CASTDWASGVYEQYF. The CDR3 DNA is TGTGCCAGCACCGATTGGGCGTCGGGGGTCTACGAGCAGTACTTC.

This rearrangement joins TRBV28 to TRBJ2-5; D might be TRBD1 or TRBD2, each matching 5 bases. In germline, CDR1 is MDHEN, CDR2 SYDVKM. The CDR3 spans 15 residues. The V end lost 2 bases, the J end lost 4 bases, and 14 bases lay between the germline ends. CDR3 in amino acids: CASSLTPGDAETQYF. The CDR3 coding sequence is TGTGCCAGCAGTTTAACTCCTGGGGACGCAGAGACCCAGTACTTC. Looking up the rest from reference TRBV28 and TRBJ2-5 gives the full variable domain: DVKVTQSSRYLVKRTGEKVFLECVQDMDHENMFWYRQDPGLGLRLIYFSYDVKMKEKGDIPEGYSVSREKKERFSLILESASTNQTSMYLCASSLTPGDAETQYFGPGTRLLVL.